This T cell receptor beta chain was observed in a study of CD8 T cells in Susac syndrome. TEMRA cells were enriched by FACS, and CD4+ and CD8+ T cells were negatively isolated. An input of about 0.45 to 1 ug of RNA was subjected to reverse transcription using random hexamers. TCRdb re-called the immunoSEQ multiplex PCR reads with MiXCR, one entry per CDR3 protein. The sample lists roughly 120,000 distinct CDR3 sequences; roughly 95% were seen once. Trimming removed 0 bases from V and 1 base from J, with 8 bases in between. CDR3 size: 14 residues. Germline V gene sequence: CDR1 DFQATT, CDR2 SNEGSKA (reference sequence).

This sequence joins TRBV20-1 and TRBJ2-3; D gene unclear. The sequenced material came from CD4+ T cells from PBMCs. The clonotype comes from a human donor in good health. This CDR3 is CSARDAARTDTQYF. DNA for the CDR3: TGCAGTGCTAGAGATGCGGCCCGCACAGATACGCAGTATTTT.